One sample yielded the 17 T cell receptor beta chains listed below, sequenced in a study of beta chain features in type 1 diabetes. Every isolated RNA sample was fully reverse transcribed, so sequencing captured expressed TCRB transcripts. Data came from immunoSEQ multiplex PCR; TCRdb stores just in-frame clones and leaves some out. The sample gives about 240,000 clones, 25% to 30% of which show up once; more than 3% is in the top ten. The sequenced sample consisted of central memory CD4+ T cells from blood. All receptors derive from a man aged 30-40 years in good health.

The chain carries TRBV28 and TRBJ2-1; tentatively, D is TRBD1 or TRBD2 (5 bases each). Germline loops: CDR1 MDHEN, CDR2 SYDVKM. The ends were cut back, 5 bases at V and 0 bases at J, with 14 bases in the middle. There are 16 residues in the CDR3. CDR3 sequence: CASSKYRGISYNEQFF. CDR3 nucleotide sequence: TGTGCCAGCAGTAAATATCGGGGCATCTCCTACAATGAGCAGTTCTTC.

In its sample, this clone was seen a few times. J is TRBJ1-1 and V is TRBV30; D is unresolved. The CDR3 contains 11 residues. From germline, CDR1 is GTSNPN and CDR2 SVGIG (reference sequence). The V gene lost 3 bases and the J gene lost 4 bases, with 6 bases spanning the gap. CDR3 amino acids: CAWRGGTEAFF. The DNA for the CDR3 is TGTGCCTGGAGGGGTGGCACTGAAGCTTTCTTT.

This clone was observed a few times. CDR3 sequence (DNA): TGCGCCAGCAGCTTCCCTCGACAGGGTCGAACCGGGGAGCTGTTTTTT. It codes for CASSFPRQGRTGELFF. The chain has TRBV5-1 and TRBJ2-2; 7 bases map to TRBD1. The CDR3 sequence is 16 residues long. Germline values: CDR1 SGHRS, CDR2 YFSETQ. V shed 2 bases and J 5 bases; nucleotides not matched to a gene: 9.

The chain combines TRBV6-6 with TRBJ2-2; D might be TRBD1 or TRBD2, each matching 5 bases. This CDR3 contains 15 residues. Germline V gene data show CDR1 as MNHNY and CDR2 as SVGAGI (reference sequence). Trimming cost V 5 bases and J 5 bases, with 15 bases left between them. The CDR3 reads CASSTPGTITGELFF. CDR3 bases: TGTGCCAGCAGTACCCCCGGGACCATTACCGGGGAGCTGTTTTTT.

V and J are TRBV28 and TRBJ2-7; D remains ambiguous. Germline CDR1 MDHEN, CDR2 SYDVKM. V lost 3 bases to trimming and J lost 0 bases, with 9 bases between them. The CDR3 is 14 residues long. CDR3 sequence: CASSLMGISYEQYF. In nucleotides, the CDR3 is TGTGCCAGCAGTTTGATGGGAATCTCCTACGAGCAGTACTTC.

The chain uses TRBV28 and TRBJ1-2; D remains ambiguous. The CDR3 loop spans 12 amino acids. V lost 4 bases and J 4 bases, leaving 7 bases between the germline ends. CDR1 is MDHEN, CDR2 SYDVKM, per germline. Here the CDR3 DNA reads TGTGCCAGCAGTTCGGGCTTCTATGGCTACACCTTC. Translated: CASSSGFYGYTF.

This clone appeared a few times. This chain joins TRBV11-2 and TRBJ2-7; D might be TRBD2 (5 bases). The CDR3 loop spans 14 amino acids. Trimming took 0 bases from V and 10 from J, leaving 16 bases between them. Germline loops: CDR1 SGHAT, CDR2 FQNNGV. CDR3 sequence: CASSLEAGTSFQYF. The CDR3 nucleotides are TGTGCCAGCAGCTTAGAGGCGGGTACCTCTTTTCAGTACTTC.

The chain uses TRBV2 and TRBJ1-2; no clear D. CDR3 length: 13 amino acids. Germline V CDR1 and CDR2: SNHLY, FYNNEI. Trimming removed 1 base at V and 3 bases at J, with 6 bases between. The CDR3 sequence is CASSEGSYYGYTF. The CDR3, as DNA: TGTGCCAGCAGTGAAGGCAGCTACTATGGCTACACCTTC.

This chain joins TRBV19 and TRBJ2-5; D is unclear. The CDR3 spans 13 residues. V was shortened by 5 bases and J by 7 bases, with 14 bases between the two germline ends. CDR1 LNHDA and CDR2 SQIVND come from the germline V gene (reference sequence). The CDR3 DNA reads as TGTGCCAGTAGTCCCGGTGACTTGGGGACCCAGTACTTC. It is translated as CASSPGDLGTQYF.

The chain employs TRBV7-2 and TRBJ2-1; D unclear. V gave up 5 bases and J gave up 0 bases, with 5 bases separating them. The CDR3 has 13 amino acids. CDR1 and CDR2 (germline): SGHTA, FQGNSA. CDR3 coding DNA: TGTGCCAGCAGCCCCCGCTCCTACAATGAGCAGTTCTTC. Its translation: CASSPRSYNEQFF.

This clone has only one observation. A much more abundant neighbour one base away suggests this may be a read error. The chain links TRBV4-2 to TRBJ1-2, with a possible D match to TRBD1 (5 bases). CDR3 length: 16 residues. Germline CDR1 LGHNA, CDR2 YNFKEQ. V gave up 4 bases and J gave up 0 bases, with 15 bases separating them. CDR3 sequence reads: CASSRAGTRPNYGYTF. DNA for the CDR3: TGTGCCAGCAGCCGGGCCGGGACGAGGCCTAACTATGGCTACACCTTC.

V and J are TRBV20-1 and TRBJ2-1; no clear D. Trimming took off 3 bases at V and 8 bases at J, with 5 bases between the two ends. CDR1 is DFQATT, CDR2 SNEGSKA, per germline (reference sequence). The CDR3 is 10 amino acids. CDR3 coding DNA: TGCAGTGCTAGTTCCGATGAGCAGTTCTTC. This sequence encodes CSASSDEQFF.

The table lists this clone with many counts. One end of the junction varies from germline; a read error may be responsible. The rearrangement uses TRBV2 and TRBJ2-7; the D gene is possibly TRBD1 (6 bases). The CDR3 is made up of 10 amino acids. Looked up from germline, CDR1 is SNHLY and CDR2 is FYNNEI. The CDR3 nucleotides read TGTGCCAGCAGTGACGAGACAGGAGTCTTC. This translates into CASSDETGVF.

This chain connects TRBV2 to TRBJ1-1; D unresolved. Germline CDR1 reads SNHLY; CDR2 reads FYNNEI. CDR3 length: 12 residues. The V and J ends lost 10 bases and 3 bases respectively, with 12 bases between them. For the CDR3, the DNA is TGTGCCAACCCTGATGGTGACACTGAAGCTTTCTTT. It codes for CANPDGDTEAFF.

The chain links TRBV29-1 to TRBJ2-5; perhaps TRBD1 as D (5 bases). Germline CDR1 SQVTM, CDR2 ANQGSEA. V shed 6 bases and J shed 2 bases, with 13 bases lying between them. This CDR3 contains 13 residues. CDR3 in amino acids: CSVHRSLQETQYF. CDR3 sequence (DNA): TGCAGCGTCCACAGGTCTCTACAAGAGACCCAGTACTTC.

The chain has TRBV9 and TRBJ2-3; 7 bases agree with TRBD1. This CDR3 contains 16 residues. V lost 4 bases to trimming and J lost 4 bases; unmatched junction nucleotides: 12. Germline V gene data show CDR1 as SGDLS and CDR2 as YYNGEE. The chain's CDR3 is CASSPGGVTISDTQYF. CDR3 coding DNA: TGTGCCAGCAGCCCAGGGGGAGTGACAATTTCAGATACGCAGTATTTT.

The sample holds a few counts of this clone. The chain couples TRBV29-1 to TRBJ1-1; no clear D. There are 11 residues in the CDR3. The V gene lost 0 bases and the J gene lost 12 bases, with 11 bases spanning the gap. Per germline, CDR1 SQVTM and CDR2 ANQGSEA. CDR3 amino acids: CSVEDGRGSFF. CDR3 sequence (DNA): TGCAGCGTTGAAGATGGGCGAGGGTCTTTCTTT.